This T cell receptor (beta chain) was obtained from a study of metastatic and nonmetastatic thyroid tumors. Study information: Across blood and tumor or nodule tissue, repertoires from malignant and benign thyroid patients were compared with one another. Whole-study findings and limits: Malignant tumors reportedly showed significantly higher TCR beta diversity than benign nodules in both blood and tumor.

This CDR3 region has 13 residues. V lost 5 bases and J 3 bases, leaving 13 bases between the germline ends. Germline CDR1 reads SQVTM; CDR2 reads ANQGSEA. Thyroid surgery was performed in patients who had received no treatment beforehand. In the source study's methods: A classifier for distant metastasis in papillary thyroid cancer was constructed using CDR3 differences observed across clinicopathological groups. MiXCR reprocessed the PCR reads for TCRdb. TCRdb, rather than the study authors, made the V and J calls. The data contain about 25,000 clones, around 20% of them singletons. This clone was seen many times. Antigen: not known.

The sequencing sample was made of blood. The receptor's source is a male donor with papillary thyroid cancer or a benign thyroid nodule (not recorded which). Some clones in this sample may be carry-over from other donors' samples. The chain combines TRBV29-1 with TRBJ1-1; D is uncertain. The CDR3 region is CSVLGHDDTEAFF. The DNA of the CDR3 is TGCAGCGTTCTCGGGCACGACGACACTGAAGCTTTCTTT.